This T cell receptor (beta chain) was recovered during a study of blood T cells in healthy people across ages. Findings and limits, study-wide: Unsorted PBMCs ruled out conclusive naive versus antigen-experienced comparison. Those diversity estimates obtained from one million T cells were thought to be underestimates. Relative to aged donors, long-lived donors carried more naive CD4+ cells and displayed higher diversity.

J gave up 9 bases and V 0 bases, and 10 bases lay outside the gene matches. The CDR3 length is 16 residues. Germline CDR1 is MGHRA and CDR2 is YSYEKL. This clonotype was picked up a small number of times. Its target is unknown. Then a second PCR, running roughly 7 to 11 cycles, was carried out with a sample-barcoded 5' primer and a J-beta primer mix. MiXCR, applied by TCRdb to the 5' RACE reads, yields one record per CDR3 protein. The table shows approximately 1.5 million distinct CDR3 sequences, with about 35% occurring only once. This chain connects TRBV4-1 to TRBJ2-1; 8 nucleotides match TRBD2. The sequenced material came from blood. The clonotype comes from a woman aged 25 to 39 in good health. CDR3 sequence: CASSQDFGTRFREQFF. The CDR3 region has the DNA TGCGCCAGCAGCCAAGATTTCGGGACTAGGTTTCGTGAGCAGTTCTTC.